Presented here are 23 T cell receptor beta chains from one specimen sequenced in a study of blood T cell repertoires in COVID-19. The data were produced by immunoSEQ multiplex PCR, yet TCRdb's version contains in-frame clones alone and is incomplete. This table holds 250,000 to 400,000 clones, more than 75% found once. Material for sequencing was PBMCs or T cells enriched from blood (not recorded which). All receptors derive from a woman aged 25 to 39 who had recovered from COVID-19.

V and J are TRBV9 and TRBJ2-1, with 7 positions matching TRBD1. CDR3 length: 14 amino acids. V was pared by 2 bases and J by 3 bases, with 2 bases of the junction left unmatched. CDR1 and CDR2 from the germline V gene are SGDLS and YYNGEE. The CDR3 loop is CASSVTGDYNEQFF. Here the CDR3 DNA reads TGTGCCAGCAGCGTTACAGGGGACTACAATGAGCAGTTCTTC.

This CDR3 reads CASSAGGEEKLFF. In nucleotides, the CDR3 is TGTGCCAGCAGCGCAGGGGGAGAAGAAAAACTGTTTTTT. The V call is TRBV7-6, the J call TRBJ1-4; 7 positions match TRBD1. CDR3 length equals 13 residues. Trimming at V came to 5 bases and at J to 8 bases, leaving 5 bases not matched to a gene. Germline assignment: CDR1 SGHVS and CDR2 FNYEAQ.

The V and J genes are TRBV5-6 and TRBJ1-3; TRBD1 is a possible D gene (5 bases). This CDR3 comprises 16 residues. The V end was cut by 3 bases, the J end by 0 bases, with 13 bases between. The V gene's germline CDR1 is SGHDT and CDR2 YYEEEE. The CDR3 protein is CASSWATGYSGNTIYF. The CDR3 coding sequence is TGTGCCAGCAGCTGGGCTACAGGTTACTCTGGAAACACCATATATTTT.

The CDR3 region is CASSSRPLLAGSADTQYF. The CDR3 nucleotides are TGTGCCAGCAGCTCCAGACCCCTCCTAGCGGGGTCGGCGGATACGCAGTATTTT. The rearrangement links TRBV7-8 to TRBJ2-3, with 9 nucleotides matching TRBD2. V trimming: 4 bases; J trimming: 6 bases; junction bases outside the gene matches: 17. Germline-derived CDR1 and CDR2 are SGHVS and FQNEAQ. The CDR3 is made up of 18 amino acids.

The chain employs TRBV5-8 and TRBJ1-5, with no clear D. Germline V lookup: CDR1 SGHTS, CDR2 YDEGEE. Trimming pared 6 bases from V and 10 bases from J, leaving 8 bases between. CDR3 length equals 10 residues. The CDR3 reads CASTPFPQHF. For the CDR3, the DNA is TGTGCCAGCACCCCGTTCCCCCAGCATTTT.

The V and J genes are TRBV11-2 and TRBJ1-1, with D possibly TRBD1 on 6 matching bases. V shed 5 bases and J shed 4 bases, with 11 bases lying between them. This CDR3 contains 13 residues. Germline V lookup: CDR1 SGHAT, CDR2 FQNNGV. The DNA for the CDR3 is TGTGCCAGCAGCCCTAGGGGGTCCACTGAAGCTTTCTTT. Amino acid sequence: CASSPRGSTEAFF.

The chain is built from TRBV5-1 and TRBJ1-1; possibly TRBD1 for D (5 bases). From germline, CDR1 is SGHRS and CDR2 YFSETQ. The V and J ends lost 0 bases and 7 bases respectively, with 10 bases between them. The CDR3 runs to 13 residues. The CDR3 region has the DNA TGCGCCAGCAGCTTGGAGGGGATCGGTGAAGCTTTCTTT. Translation: CASSLEGIGEAFF.

This clone was recorded only once. This chain connects TRBV6-5 to TRBJ1-6; no reliable D call. The ends were cut back, 2 bases at V and 13 bases at J, with 12 bases in the middle. The CDR3 runs 13 residues. Germline V CDR1 and CDR2: MNHEY, SVGAGI. The CDR3 reads CASSYTQLSPLHF. Here the CDR3 DNA reads TGTGCCAGCAGTTACACACAGCTGTCTCCCCTCCACTTT.

V gene TRBV5-5 combines with J gene TRBJ2-7; the match to TRBD1 covers 7 bases. The CDR3 is 16 residues long. CDR1 and CDR2 from the germline V gene are SGHKS and YYEKEE (reference sequence). V was pared by 4 bases and J by 4 bases, with 14 bases of the junction left unmatched. CDR3 protein: CASSLTGATGEYEQYF. Written as DNA, the CDR3 is TGTGCCAGCAGCCTCACAGGAGCCACAGGGGAGTACGAGCAGTACTTC.

This chain uses TRBV5-1 with TRBJ2-1; no firm D call. Trimming removed 2 bases at V and 3 bases at J, with 12 bases between. Looked up from germline, CDR1 is SGHRS and CDR2 is YFSETQ. This CDR3 contains 15 residues. The CDR3 sequence is CASSFRDTGYNEQFF. The CDR3 bases are TGCGCCAGCAGCTTTCGTGATACGGGCTACAATGAGCAGTTCTTC. The whole variable domain, filled in from reference TRBV5-1 and TRBJ2-1, reads KAGVTQTPRYLIKTRGQQVTLSCSPISGHRSVSWYQQTPGQGLQFLFEYFSETQRNKGNFPGRFSGRQFSNSRSEMNVSTLELGDSALYLCASSFRDTGYNEQFFGPGTRLTVL.

This chain links TRBV7-8 with TRBJ1-6, with D tentatively TRBD1 (5 bases). Germline V gene data show CDR1 as SGHVS and CDR2 as FQNEAQ. The V and J ends lost 5 bases and 11 bases respectively, with 19 bases between them. The CDR3 contains 15 residues. The CDR3 loop is CASSPWDLTEPPLHF. The CDR3 nucleotides are TGTGCCAGCAGCCCCTGGGACTTGACGGAGCCACCCCTCCACTTT.

The chain recombines TRBV9 with TRBJ1-1, with TRBD1 identical over 7 bases. After removal of 6 bases from V and 4 bases from J, the junction contained 9 bases not matched to a gene. From germline, CDR1 is SGDLS and CDR2 YYNGEE. This CDR3 has 14 residues. DNA of the CDR3: TGTGCCAGCACCAGGGGGTTCTTGGCCACTGAAGCTTTCTTT. The encoded protein is CASTRGFLATEAFF.

The V call is TRBV7-9, the J call TRBJ2-1, with D uncertain. The CDR3 totals 12 residues. V was clipped by 3 bases and J by 5 bases, with 5 bases between them. Germline V lookup: CDR1 SEHNR, CDR2 FQNEAQ (reference sequence). CDR3 coding DNA: TGTGCCAGCAGCTTTAGAAACAATGAGCAGTTCTTC. Translation: CASSFRNNEQFF.

The CDR3 sequence: CASTGRGAGTDTQYF. The CDR3 nucleotides are TGTGCCAGCACCGGCCGGGGGGCAGGAACAGATACGCAGTATTTT. V usage is TRBV9 and J usage is TRBJ2-3; D is possibly TRBD2 (7 bases). CDR3 length equals 15 residues. V lost 6 bases to trimming and J lost 3 bases, with 17 bases between them. Germline V gene lookup returns CDR1 SGDLS and CDR2 YYNGEE.

The chain links TRBV6-5 to TRBJ1-2; the D gene is possibly TRBD1 (5 bases). The CDR3 sequence is 16 residues long. Per germline, CDR1 MNHEY and CDR2 SVGAGI. V lost 2 bases, J lost 8 bases, and 21 bases lay in between. CDR3 nucleotides: TGTGCCAGCAGTTACGACGCGGGGGACCCCCTCTGGGGCTACACCTTC. It encodes CASSYDAGDPLWGYTF.

The chain joins TRBV5-1 to TRBJ1-2, with 7 bases identical to TRBD1. Germline lookup yields CDR1 SGHRS and CDR2 YFSETQ. The CDR3 length is 17 residues. The trim removed 0 bases at V and 8 bases at J, leaving 16 bases unmatched. CDR3 amino acids: CASSLGIMDRQGEGYTF. As DNA, the CDR3 is TGCGCCAGCAGCTTGGGGATCATGGACAGACAGGGAGAAGGCTACACCTTC.

This clone was detected a few times. Mismatch with germline at one junction end may stem from a read error. This chain uses TRBV18 with TRBJ2-7, with TRBD2 identical over 10 bases. Germline-derived CDR1 and CDR2 are KGHSH and LQKENI. This CDR3 spans 16 amino acids. This CDR3 is CASSPLSGGASHEQYF. For the CDR3, the DNA is TGTGCCAGCTCACCACTGAGCGGGGGGGCCTCCCACGAGCAGTACTTC.

The V call is TRBV4-3, the J call TRBJ1-2, with 9 bases lining up with TRBD1. The CDR3 covers 16 residues. Germline loops: CDR1 LGHNA, CDR2 YSLEER. The J segment lost 5 bases and the V segment lost 0 bases, leaving 7 bases of the junction unmatched. The CDR3 sequence: CASSQDLDRGGYGYTF. Written as DNA, the CDR3 is TGCGCCAGCAGCCAAGATCTAGACAGGGGGGGTTATGGCTACACCTTC.

The chain employs TRBV5-4 and TRBJ2-3; maybe TRBD2 (6 bases). V was clipped by 0 bases and J by 1 base, with 9 bases between them. The CDR3 spans 15 residues. Germline V gene lookup returns CDR1 SGHNT and CDR2 YYREEE (reference sequence). The CDR3 loop reads CASSLGGVRTDTQYF. CDR3 nucleotides: TGTGCCAGCAGCTTGGGGGGGGTGCGCACAGATACGCAGTATTTT.

The CDR3 nucleotides are TGCGCCAGCAGCTTGGGGACAGGGAAAATCCACGAGCAGTACTTC. Its translation: CASSLGTGKIHEQYF. V is TRBV5-1 and J is TRBJ2-7; the match to TRBD1 covers 8 bases. Trimming removed 0 bases from V and 5 bases from J; junction bases left unmatched: 7. CDR1 SGHRS and CDR2 YFSETQ come from the germline V gene. The CDR3 has 15 amino acids.

CDR3 protein: CASSPGQYGYTF. The CDR3 region has the DNA TGTGCCAGCAGCCCCGGACAGTATGGCTACACCTTC. The chain uses TRBV5-6 and TRBJ1-2; possible D gene TRBD1, 6 bases. The CDR3 runs to 12 residues. V was pared by 4 bases and J by 5 bases, with 9 bases between. In germline, CDR1 is SGHDT, CDR2 YYEEEE.

The chain joins TRBV27 to TRBJ1-6; D is unresolved. Germline assignment: CDR1 MNHEY and CDR2 SMNVEV (reference sequence). V lost 2 bases, J lost 9 bases, and 14 bases lay in between. The CDR3 is 15 amino acids. CDR3 DNA: TGTGCCAGCAGTTTAATAGCGGATGGGAGTTCACCCCTCCACTTT. Its translation is CASSLIADGSSPLHF.

The J gene is TRBJ1-2, the V gene TRBV4-2; TRBD1 is a possible D gene (6 bases). Germline V gene data show CDR1 as LGHNA and CDR2 as YNFKEQ. The CDR3 is made up of 16 amino acids. V gave up 1 base and J gave up 4 bases, with 16 bases separating them. In DNA form, the CDR3 reads TGTGCCAGCAGCCAAGGGGGGCCTCGGCAGGCCTATGGCTACACCTTC. Protein: CASSQGGPRQAYGYTF.